Below are 21 T cell receptor beta chains sequenced from a single sample in a study of vaccination and CD4 T cells after COVID-19. Regarding treatment: roughly ten-day PBMC culture with coronavirus spike peptide pools or control peptides (ViraFEST assay). With the Oncomine TCR Beta short-read assay, DNA from cultured CD4+ T cells was sequenced. From the PCR reads, TCRdb called clonotypes with MiXCR, one entry per CDR3 protein. The table has around 10,000 distinct CDR3 sequences, about 61% seen once; the top ten hold under 20%. The antigens these receptors bind are not known. The sample taken for sequencing was CD4+ T cells from blood, cultured in vitro. The receptor source for this set is a human donor who had recovered from COVID-19.

The V and J genes are TRBV11-3 and TRBJ2-7, with D tentatively TRBD1 or TRBD2 (5 bases each). The CDR3 extends over 13 amino acids. Germline assignment: CDR1 SGHNT and CDR2 YENEEA. The V end lost 5 bases, the J end lost 5 bases, and 13 bases lay between the germline ends. CDR3 DNA sequence: TGTGCCAGCAGCCTGGGACCTCTACACGAGCAGTACTTC. Translating it yields CASSLGPLHEQYF.

This chain joins TRBV7-8 and TRBJ1-4, with D perhaps TRBD1 (5 bases). Germline V CDR1 and CDR2: SGHVS, FQNEAQ. Trimming took 1 base from V and 1 from J, leaving 7 bases between them. This CDR3 spans 15 amino acids. CDR3 in amino acids: CASSLGTQTNEKLFF. CDR3 bases: TGTGCCAGCAGCTTAGGGACACAAACTAATGAAAAACTGTTTTTT.

The chain recombines TRBV10-2 with TRBJ2-5; a possible D gene is TRBD2 (5 bases). Germline loops: CDR1 WSHSY, CDR2 SAAADI. The CDR3 consists of 12 residues. V dropped 8 bases and J dropped 2 bases, with 9 bases sitting between them. CDR3 region: CASGRIQETQYF. CDR3 bases: TGCGCCAGCGGGAGAATTCAAGAGACCCAGTACTTC.

The V gene is TRBV18, the J gene TRBJ1-5; maybe TRBD1 (5 bases). The CDR3 contains 15 residues. The germline gives CDR1 KGHSH, CDR2 LQKENI. Trimming shortened V by 6 bases and J by 0 bases, and 12 bases separated the two germline ends. CDR3 sequence reads: CASSTSGPSNQPQHF. The CDR3 coding sequence is TGTGCCAGCTCGACATCGGGACCTAGCAATCAGCCCCAGCATTTT.

The V and J genes are TRBV6-5 and TRBJ1-3, with D hard to call. Germline loops: CDR1 MNHEY, CDR2 SVGAGI. Trimming took off 0 bases at V and 0 bases at J, with 12 bases between the two ends. This CDR3 spans 17 amino acids. The CDR3 sequence is CASSYSLEVTSGNTIYF. CDR3 nucleotides: TGTGCCAGCAGTTACTCCCTGGAGGTGACCTCTGGAAACACCATATATTTT.

The chain is built from TRBV19 and TRBJ1-1; D not certain. V was cut by 5 bases and J by 0 bases, with 7 bases left in between. The germline V gene has CDR1 LNHDA and CDR2 SQIVND (reference sequence). The CDR3 is made up of 13 amino acids. The DNA for the CDR3 is TGTGCCAGTAGTGAAGGGCTGAACACTGAAGCTTTCTTT. Amino acids: CASSEGLNTEAFF.

This clonotype has only one observation. The rearrangement links TRBV6-1 to TRBJ1-1; possibly TRBD1 for D (6 bases). The germline V and J ends were trimmed by 6 bases and 1 base, with 12 bases remaining between them. Germline CDR1 MNHNS, CDR2 SASEGT. The CDR3 is made up of 14 amino acids. This CDR3 reads CASRGDIRNTEAFF. DNA of the CDR3: TGTGCCAGCAGAGGGGACATACGGAACACTGAAGCTTTCTTT.

This clonotype has just a few counts. The V call is TRBV7-2, the J call TRBJ1-2; 8 nucleotides agree with TRBD1. CDR1 is SGHTA and CDR2 is FQGNSA in the germline V gene. The junction had 5 bases not matched to a gene; V was cut back by 0 bases and J by 5 bases. There are 15 residues in the CDR3. The CDR3 DNA reads as TGTGCCAGCAGCTTAGCAACAGGGGGACGTTATGGCTACACCTTC. Its protein is CASSLATGGRYGYTF.

The sample holds a few counts of this clonotype. A read error may account for a junction end that differs from germline. The chain has TRBV6-5 and TRBJ1-2; D gene unclear. The germline V gene encodes CDR1 MNHEY and CDR2 SVGAGI. This CDR3 contains 13 residues. CDR3 sequence (DNA): TGTGCCAGCAGTTACTTCCAAAGGTCAGGCTATACCTTC. Translated: CASSYFQRSGYTF.

This sequence joins TRBV20-1 and TRBJ2-7; 15 nucleotides align to TRBD2. Germline V gene data show CDR1 as DFQATT and CDR2 as SNEGSKA (reference sequence). The CDR3 runs to 16 residues. With V trimmed by 1 base and J by 0 bases, 1 base remained unmatched. The CDR3 sequence is CSARGTSGRGSYEQYF. CDR3 bases: TGCAGTGCTAGAGGGACTAGCGGGAGGGGCTCCTACGAGCAGTACTTC.

The chain is built from TRBV27 and TRBJ1-6; 7 positions match TRBD1. This CDR3 is 15 amino acids long. Germline CDR1 is MNHEY and CDR2 is SMNVEV (reference sequence). V was clipped by 4 bases and J by 6 bases; unmatched bases: 6. In nucleotides, the CDR3 is TGTGCCAGCAGTTCGGACAGGAGGGTTAATTCACCCCTCCACTTT. It specifies CASSSDRRVNSPLHF.

The V gene is TRBV4-1, the J gene TRBJ1-4; TRBD1 might be the D (5 bases). The V end lost 5 bases, the J end lost 1 base, and 11 bases lay between the germline ends. The CDR3 loop spans 15 amino acids. The germline V gene has CDR1 MGHRA and CDR2 YSYEKL. CDR3: CASSTPGLTNEKLFF. The DNA for the CDR3 is TGCGCCAGCAGCACCCCAGGGTTAACTAATGAAAAACTGTTTTTT.

This sequence joins TRBV7-2 and TRBJ2-2; perhaps TRBD1 as D (5 bases). The CDR3 covers 12 residues. In germline, CDR1 is SGHTA, CDR2 FQGNSA. The V gene lost 10 bases and the J gene lost 1 base, with 7 bases spanning the gap. The CDR3: CAKGQNTGELFF. The CDR3, as DNA: TGTGCCAAAGGACAGAACACCGGGGAGCTGTTTTTT.

The CDR3 sequence: CASSFLGTQQFF. In nucleotides, the CDR3 is TGTGCCAGCAGTTTTCTCGGGACACAGCAGTTCTTC. The rearrangement links TRBV27 to TRBJ2-1; D might be TRBD1 (6 bases). Trimming stripped 3 bases from V and 11 bases from J, with 11 bases between. The CDR3 length is 12 residues. Germline values: CDR1 MNHEY, CDR2 SMNVEV (reference sequence).

The rearrangement joins TRBV7-9 to TRBJ1-2; D not certain. Germline CDR1 is SEHNR and CDR2 is FQNEAQ (reference sequence). Trimming took off 7 bases at V and 4 bases at J, with 10 bases between the two ends. CDR3 length equals 12 residues. The CDR3 sequence is CASNLPGYGYTF. CDR3 nucleotides: TGTGCCAGCAATCTCCCCGGCTATGGCTACACCTTC.

The chain employs TRBV20-1 and TRBJ1-1; D is unresolved. Trimming removed 3 bases from V and 1 base from J, with 9 bases in between. Per germline, CDR1 DFQATT and CDR2 SNEGSKA (reference sequence). The CDR3 runs to 13 residues. Written as DNA, the CDR3 is TGCAGTGCTAGGTTCGGATCGAACACTGAAGCTTTCTTT. This sequence encodes CSARFGSNTEAFF.

This rearrangement joins TRBV27 to TRBJ1-2; weak D call: TRBD1 (6 bases). The CDR3 is made up of 15 amino acids. Germline V CDR1 and CDR2: MNHEY, SMNVEV (reference sequence). With 2 bases removed from V and 4 bases from J, the gap between germline ends came to 14 bases. DNA for the CDR3: TGTGCCAGCAGTTTAGGGAAACAGGGTATCTATGGCTACACCTTC. Translation: CASSLGKQGIYGYTF.

This clonotype appeared a few times. CDR3 region: CSAREPGTNTEAFF. The CDR3 DNA follows: TGCAGTGCTAGAGAACCCGGGACGAACACTGAAGCTTTCTTT. J is TRBJ1-1 and V is TRBV20-1; tentatively, D is TRBD1 (5 bases). Trimming removed 0 bases from V and 1 base from J, with 9 bases in between. The CDR3 is made up of 14 amino acids. The germline V gene encodes CDR1 DFQATT and CDR2 SNEGSKA (reference sequence).

The J gene is TRBJ2-1, the V gene TRBV27; the match to TRBD2 covers 8 bases. CDR3 length equals 14 residues. Germline lookup yields CDR1 MNHEY and CDR2 SMNVEV (reference sequence). J lost 3 bases, V lost 5 bases, and 3 bases had no gene match. For the CDR3, the DNA is TGTGCCAGCAGTGTCGGGACTAGCTACAATGAGCAGTTCTTC. Encoded protein: CASSVGTSYNEQFF.

This clonotype was seen a few times. The chain joins TRBV7-2 to TRBJ1-2, with 9 positions matching TRBD1. Germline CDR1 SGHTA, CDR2 FQGNSA. Unmatched junction bases numbered 4, after V lost 7 bases and J lost 4 bases. This CDR3 spans 13 amino acids. CDR3 sequence (DNA): TGTGCCAGCACCAACAGGGGGCCCTATGGCTACACCTTC. Translated, it gives CASTNRGPYGYTF.

V usage is TRBV6-4 and J usage is TRBJ1-1, with TRBD1 as a possible D gene (5 bases). The germline V gene has CDR1 MRHNA and CDR2 SNTAGT. V was clipped by 4 bases and J by 4 bases, with 10 bases between them. There are 13 residues in the CDR3. CDR3 region: CASSAGGGTEAFF. The CDR3 bases are TGTGCCAGCAGTGCCGGGGGGGGCACTGAAGCTTTCTTT.